This T cell receptor (beta chain) emerged from a study of beta chain features in type 1 diabetes. Turning to the study itself: All samples combined gave 107,917,701 sorted cells for examination.

Sequencing targeted expressed TCRB transcripts, as all isolated RNA had been reverse transcribed. Measured with immunoSEQ multiplex PCR; TCRdb has only the in-frame clones, and not every one. Of some 370,000 clones listed, roughly a tenth were seen once; the top ten hold 0.55% to 0.75%. Trimming took 2 bases from V and 1 from J, leaving 8 bases between them. The CDR3 loop spans 15 amino acids. CDR1 and CDR2 (germline): SGHTA, FQGTGA. CD45RO/CCR7/CD25/CD127/CD95/CD27 separated CD4+ naive, central memory, regulatory and stem cell-like memory cells by sorting. With regard to this clone: Its antigen is unknown.

Overall study results and limits: When Type 1 diabetes patients were examined, their TCRB CDR3s proved moderately but significantly shorter in all four CD4+ subsets.

Specimen: central memory CD4+ T cells from blood. The clonotype originates from a man aged 25-45 years with type 1 diabetes. The rearrangement joins TRBV7-3 to TRBJ2-2; D is possibly TRBD2 (6 bases). The CDR3 coding sequence is TGTGCCAGCAGCTTAGGGCGGGAGAACACCGGGGAGCTGTTTTTT. Protein sequence: CASSLGRENTGELFF.